The 14 T cell receptor beta chains below come from one sample, sequenced in a study of post-analysis software for immune sequencing data (dated by TCRdb to between 2014 and 2017). Here is what the overall study found, with its caveats: Patients showed significantly higher frequencies than controls for roughly five TRBV segments, among them TRBV5-6, TRBV5-1 and TRBV20-1.

Antigen specificity for these receptors is unknown. The protocol used for the library was PCR. Sequencing took place on an Illumina HiSeq 2500. Unique molecular identifiers were incorporated into TCR beta cDNA libraries to reduce PCR and sequencing biases. TCRdb handled the public reads itself, with Q25 trimming in fastp and clone calling in MiXCR, and kept productive beta chains. Records with the same CDR3 protein are collapsed into one entry carrying the most frequent genes and DNA. A total of fewer than 600,000 distinct CDR3 sequences appear in this sample, under 55% of them only once. The ten most abundant clones make up about 12% of the sample. Sequenced input: blood. Source of these receptors: a girl aged 10 to 17 with multiple sclerosis.

The chain employs TRBV28 and TRBJ2-2, with a weak D call TRBD1 (6 bases). The CDR3 loop spans 15 amino acids. Trimming removed 5 bases from V and 5 bases from J, with 15 bases in between. The germline V gene has CDR1 MDHEN and CDR2 SYDVKM. CDR3 protein: CASSPNRVGTGELFF. CDR3 nucleotides: TGTGCCAGCAGTCCCAACAGGGTCGGGACCGGGGAGCTGTTTTTT.

The chain links TRBV11-3 to TRBJ2-3; D could derive from TRBD1 or TRBD2 (5 bases each). Germline CDR1 and CDR2: SGHNT and YENEEA. The V end was cut by 1 base, the J end by 2 bases, with 19 bases between. CDR3 length equals 18 residues. The CDR3 nucleotides read TGTGCCAGCAGCTTAGTGGGACCCGACAGAACGAACACAGATACGCAGTATTTT. Translating gives CASSLVGPDRTNTDTQYF.

A few counts support this clonotype. This chain uses TRBV20-1 with TRBJ2-5, with 8 bases identical to TRBD1. Germline lookup yields CDR1 DFQATT and CDR2 SNEGSKA (reference sequence). V was pared by 5 bases and J by 2 bases, with 10 bases of the junction left unmatched. The CDR3 loop spans 15 amino acids. CDR3 loop: CSADTGGMWQETQYF. CDR3 DNA sequence: TGCAGTGCTGATACAGGGGGTATGTGGCAAGAGACCCAGTACTTC.

The chain has TRBV7-6 and TRBJ1-2; TRBD1 might be the D (5 bases). Trimming took 0 bases from V and 3 from J, leaving 14 bases between them. Germline V lookup: CDR1 SGHVS, CDR2 FNYEAQ. This CDR3 is built from 16 residues. The CDR3 DNA follows: TGTGCCAGCAGCTTAGCAGGAGTGGTCAGGGACTATGGCTACACCTTC. Amino acid sequence: CASSLAGVVRDYGYTF. The variable domain in full, completed from reference TRBV7-6 and TRBJ1-2, reads GAGVSQSPRYKVTKRGQDVALRCDPISGHVSLYWYRQALGQGPEFLTYFNYEAQQDKSGLPNDRFSAERPEGSISTLTIQRTEQRDSAMYRCASSLAGVVRDYGYTFGSGTRLTVV.

V usage is TRBV20-1 and J usage is TRBJ2-7; D possibly corresponds to TRBD1 (7 bases). V gave up 2 bases and J gave up 6 bases, with 11 bases separating them. This CDR3 spans 12 amino acids. The germline V gene encodes CDR1 DFQATT and CDR2 SNEGSKA (reference sequence). The CDR3 DNA reads TGCAGTGCTAGATCAGGGGGGTCCGAGCAGTACTTC. Its protein is CSARSGGSEQYF.

This chain joins TRBV20-1 and TRBJ1-2; tentative D call: TRBD1 (5 bases). V gave up 2 bases and J gave up 8 bases, with 15 bases separating them. Germline assignment: CDR1 DFQATT and CDR2 SNEGSKA (reference sequence). The CDR3 spans 13 residues. The CDR3 DNA is TGCAGTGCTAGATCGGAGGTGGGGGGAGGCTACACCTTC. Amino acid sequence: CSARSEVGGGYTF.

The chain links TRBV20-1 to TRBJ2-7; the D gene is possibly TRBD2 (6 bases). Trimming removed 0 bases at V and 3 bases at J, with 15 bases between. The V gene's germline CDR1 is DFQATT and CDR2 SNEGSKA (reference sequence). This CDR3 is 15 amino acids long. For the CDR3, the DNA is TGCAGTGCTAGAGATCTTGGGAGGAGCCGCTACGAGCAGTACTTC. This encodes CSARDLGRSRYEQYF.

About this clonotype itself: One end of the junction fails to match germline, which may point to a read error. This chain connects TRBV4-2 to TRBJ2-7; no clear D. The CDR3 sequence is 14 residues long. Germline V gives CDR1 LGHNA, CDR2 YNFKEQ. CDR3 in DNA: TGTGCCGGCAGCCAAGTTGAGCAGAATTATGAGCAGTACTTC. This codes for CAGSQVEQNYEQYF.

V usage is TRBV6-6 and J usage is TRBJ2-5; D might be TRBD2 (5 bases). Germline CDR1 is MNHNY and CDR2 is SVGAGI (reference sequence). The CDR3 consists of 13 residues. V was shortened by 6 bases and J by 11 bases, with 19 bases between the two germline ends. DNA of the CDR3: TGTGCCAGCAGGGTCCCATCGACGTGGGAGCAGTACTTC. Its protein product is CASRVPSTWEQYF.

This clonotype was found a few times. V gene TRBV20-1 combines with J gene TRBJ2-4; D gene uncertain. The CDR3 loop spans 16 amino acids. Germline V gene sequence: CDR1 DFQATT, CDR2 SNEGSKA (reference sequence). The ends were cut back, 0 bases at V and 0 bases at J, with 12 bases in the middle. The CDR3 DNA is TGCAGTGCTAGAGAACCACTCGTGTTAGCCAAAAACATTCAGTACTTC. As protein: CSAREPLVLAKNIQYF.

This chain links TRBV20-1 with TRBJ2-1, with 7 positions matching TRBD2. CDR1 is DFQATT, CDR2 SNEGSKA, per germline (reference sequence). J gave up 6 bases and V 6 bases, and 8 bases lay outside the gene matches. The CDR3 totals 13 residues. The CDR3 sequence is CSAQPGLPNEQFF. The CDR3 region has the DNA TGCAGTGCCCAACCGGGACTACCCAATGAGCAGTTCTTC.

This clonotype was counted a few times. This chain links TRBV4-2 with TRBJ2-7; 7 bases match TRBD2. The DNA end favors TRBJ2-5, so the J call may be wrong. Per germline, CDR1 LGHNA and CDR2 YNFKEQ. The CDR3 loop spans 13 amino acids. The CDR3 DNA is TGTGCCAGCAGCCAGGGACTATCTGAGACCCAGTACTTC. Its protein is CASSQGLSETQYF.

The chain is built from TRBV3-1 and TRBJ2-4; D possibly corresponds to TRBD1 (5 bases). The J call is doubtful: the DNA matches TRBJ2-7 better. The CDR3 is 12 residues long. The germline CDR1 and CDR2 sequences are LGHDT and YNNKEL (reference sequence). CDR3 nucleotide sequence: TGTGCCAGCTCTCAGGGAAATGGCGAGCAGTACTTC. It specifies CASSQGNGEQYF.

About this clonotype itself: Its ends do not fully match the called genes, so a read error is possible. The rearrangement uses TRBV29-1 and TRBJ2-6; 8 nucleotides agree with TRBD1. Germline V gene lookup returns CDR1 SQVTM and CDR2 ANQGSEA. The CDR3 sequence is 15 residues long. The DNA of the CDR3 is TGCAGCGTTTCAGGACAGGGATCTGGGGCCAACGTCCGGACTTTC. As protein: CSVSGQGSGANVRTF.